The clone carrying this TCR beta chain came up a few times. No antigen is known for it. This sample was taken from a study of blood T cells in healthy people across ages. General observations from the study: Diversity of TCR beta per million T cells declined in a roughly linear way with age.

PCR was performed a second time for about 7 to 11 cycles using a sample-barcoded 5' primer and a J-beta primer mix. A template-switch adaptor with 12 random nucleotides tagged each cDNA molecule. TCRdb re-called the 5' RACE reads through MiXCR, storing one row per CDR3 protein. The profile shows some 1.4 million distinct CDR3 sequences, approximately 40% of them singletons. A minimum of 6 micrograms of total RNA was extracted per sample. The CDR3 is 13 residues long. Germline values: CDR1 DFQATT, CDR2 SNEGSKA (reference sequence). This sequence originates from a woman in her late teens or twenties in good health. The sequencing input was blood. The gene calls are TRBV20-1 and TRBJ2-4; 7 bases map to TRBD1. Judging by the DNA end, TRBJ2-7 fits better; the J call may be wrong. The CDR3 coding sequence is TGCAGTGCTAGAGGAGGGGGCAACTACGAGCAGTACTTC. This sequence encodes CSARGGGNYEQYF.